This is a list of T cell receptor beta chains from one sample in a study of T cells in Graves' hyperthyroidism and ophthalmopathy. TCRdb re-analysed the multiplex PCR reads in MiXCR, keeping a single row per CDR3 protein. The repertoire holds about 560,000 distinct CDR3 sequences, with roughly a sixth as singletons. Sample: blood. These receptors were collected from a woman aged 18-29 years with Graves' hyperthyroidism. Both conserved end residues are part of each CDR3.

j_gene | v_gene | CDR3aa
TRBJ2-7 | TRBV29-1 | CSYRDRTYQQYF
TRBJ2-7 | TRBV11-3 | CASSPLGAGLGYEQYF
TRBJ2-4 | TRBV6-2/TRBV6-3 | CASSETGTANIQYF
TRBJ1-5 | TRBV19 | CASSMGIWFPQHF
TRBJ2-3 | TRBV5-6 | CASSLAGRVADTQYF
TRBJ2-5 | TRBV5-1 | CASSLDISVEETQYF
TRBJ2-5 | TRBV3-1 | CASSQRTDIQETQYF
TRBJ1-4 | TRBV28 | CASSPRGDANEKLFF
TRBJ1-1 | TRBV19 | CASSIGGKGTEAFF
TRBJ1-1 | TRBV12-3/TRBV12-4 | CASSLPVGTGVDTEAFF
TRBJ2-1 | TRBV19 | CASSLNGGAFDEQFF
TRBJ2-1 | TRBV6-2/TRBV6-3 | CASSYNSDYNEQFF
TRBJ1-1 | TRBV4-1 | CASSPTTGWGNTEAFF
TRBJ1-5 | TRBV9 | CASGTGGLQPQHF
TRBJ1-4 | TRBV18 | CASSRQGTNEKLFF
TRBJ2-7 | TRBV20-1 | CSAPTQRGAYEQYF
TRBJ1-5 | TRBV6-1 | CASRPRDRGSNQPQHF
TRBJ2-3 | TRBV10-1 | CASSETSGTSGADTQYF
TRBJ1-2 | TRBV5-1 | CASRSVGPYGYTF
TRBJ2-3 | TRBV19 | CASSISVTDTQYF
TRBJ2-1 | TRBV28 | CASSVTSGLAGGNEQFF
TRBJ1-3 | TRBV4-2 | CASSQEDRSGNTIYF
TRBJ1-6 | TRBV6-1 | CASRDGSSYNSPLHF
TRBJ2-5 | TRBV6-2/TRBV6-3 | CASSYDWGGETQYF
TRBJ1-5 | TRBV5-4 | CASSFAGGGPQHF
TRBJ2-3 | TRBV24-1 | CATSDRQGSDTDTQYF
TRBJ2-1 | TRBV20-1 | CSEIGSQSSYNEQFF
TRBJ2-3 | TRBV3-1 | CASSQVGAATDTQYF
TRBJ2-1 | TRBV7-3 | CASSSQAGKSYNEQFF
TRBJ1-5 | TRBV29-1 | CSVATGNQPQHF
TRBJ2-1 | TRBV7-3 | CASSSAGGLNEQFF
TRBJ2-7 | TRBV18 | CASSRDRNHEQYF
TRBJ2-5 | TRBV3-1 | CASSQAPSGRAQETQYF
TRBJ1-6 | TRBV6-1 | CASTVTGAGNSPLHF
TRBJ2-1 | TRBV12-3/TRBV12-4 | CASSLNPGLAGGSYNEQFF
TRBJ2-1 | TRBV12-3/TRBV12-4 | CASMLYEQFF
TRBJ2-5 | TRBV6-2/TRBV6-3 | CASSPGTSLQETQYF
TRBJ2-7 | TRBV28 | CASSPTPGGPAPSYEQYF
TRBJ2-7 | TRBV2 | CASSDQGPDSYEQYF
TRBJ2-1 | TRBV7-2 | CASSLAGGGPHYNEQFF
TRBJ2-7 | TRBV12-3/TRBV12-4 | CASSPSDGYEQYF
TRBJ1-3 | TRBV7-9 | CASSFRVSGNTIYF
TRBJ1-1 | TRBV6-4 | CANSETDRETEAFF
TRBJ2-7 | TRBV2 | CVTGTSGRSYEQYF
TRBJ2-7 | TRBV12-5 | CASGTDGTSYEQYF